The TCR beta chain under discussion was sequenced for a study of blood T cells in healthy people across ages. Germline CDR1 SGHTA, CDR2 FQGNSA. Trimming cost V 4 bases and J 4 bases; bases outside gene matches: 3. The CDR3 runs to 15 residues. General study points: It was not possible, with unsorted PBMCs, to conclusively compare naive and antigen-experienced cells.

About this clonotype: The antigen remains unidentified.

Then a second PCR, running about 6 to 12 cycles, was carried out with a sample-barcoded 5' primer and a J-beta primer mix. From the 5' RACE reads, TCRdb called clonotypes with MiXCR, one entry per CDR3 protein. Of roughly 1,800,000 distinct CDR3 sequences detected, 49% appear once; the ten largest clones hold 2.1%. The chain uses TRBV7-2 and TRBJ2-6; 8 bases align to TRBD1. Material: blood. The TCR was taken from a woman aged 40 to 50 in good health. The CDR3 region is CASSSTGVGANVLTF. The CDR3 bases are TGTGCCAGCAGCTCGACAGGGGTAGGGGCCAACGTCCTGACTTTC.